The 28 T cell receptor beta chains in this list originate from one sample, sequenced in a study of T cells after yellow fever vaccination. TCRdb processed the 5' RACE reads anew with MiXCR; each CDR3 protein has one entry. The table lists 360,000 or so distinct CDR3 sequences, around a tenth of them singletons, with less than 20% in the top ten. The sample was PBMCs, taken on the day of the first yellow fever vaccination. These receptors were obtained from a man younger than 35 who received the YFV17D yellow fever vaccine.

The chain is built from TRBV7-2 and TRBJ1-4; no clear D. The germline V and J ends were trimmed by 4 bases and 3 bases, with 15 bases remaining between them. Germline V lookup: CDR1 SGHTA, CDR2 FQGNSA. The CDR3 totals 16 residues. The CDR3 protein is CASSSRAGGANEKLFF. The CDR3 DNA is TGTGCCAGCAGCTCTAGGGCCGGCGGGGCTAATGAAAAACTGTTTTTT.

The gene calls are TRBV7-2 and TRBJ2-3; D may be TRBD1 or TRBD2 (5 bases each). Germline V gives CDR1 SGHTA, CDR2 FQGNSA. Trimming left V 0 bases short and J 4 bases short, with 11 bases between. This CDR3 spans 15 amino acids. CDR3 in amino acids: CASSLAGVGADTQYF. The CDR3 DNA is TGTGCCAGCAGCTTAGCGGGGGTGGGTGCAGATACGCAGTATTTT.

Written as DNA, the CDR3 is TGCGCCAGCCCCCAGGACAGGGGAAACAATGAGCAGTTCTTC. This encodes CASPQDRGNNEQFF. The chain carries TRBV5-1 and TRBJ2-1, with 9 bases matching TRBD1. The V and J ends lost 7 bases and 5 bases, in that order; junction bases with no gene match: 7. This CDR3 contains 14 residues. Germline values: CDR1 SGHRS, CDR2 YFSETQ. The full variable domain, rest sourced from reference TRBV5-1 and TRBJ2-1, is KAGVTQTPRYLIKTRGQQVTLSCSPISGHRSVSWYQQTPGQGLQFLFEYFSETQRNKGNFPGRFSGRQFSNSRSEMNVSTLELGDSALYLCASPQDRGNNEQFFGPGTRLTVL.

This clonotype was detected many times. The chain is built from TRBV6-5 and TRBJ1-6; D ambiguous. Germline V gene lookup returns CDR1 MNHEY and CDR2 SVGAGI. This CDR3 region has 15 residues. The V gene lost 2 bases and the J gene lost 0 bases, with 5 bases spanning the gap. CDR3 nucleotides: TGTGCCAGCAGTTACGGCGGCTCCTATAATTCACCCCTCCACTTT. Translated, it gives CASSYGGSYNSPLHF.

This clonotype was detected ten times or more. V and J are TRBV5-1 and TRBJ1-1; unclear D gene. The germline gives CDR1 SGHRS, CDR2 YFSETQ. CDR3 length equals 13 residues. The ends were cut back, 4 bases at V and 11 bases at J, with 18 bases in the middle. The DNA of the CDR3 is TGCGCCAGCAGCCCCCGTCCCGGGGATCGGGCTTTCTTT. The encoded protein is CASSPRPGDRAFF.

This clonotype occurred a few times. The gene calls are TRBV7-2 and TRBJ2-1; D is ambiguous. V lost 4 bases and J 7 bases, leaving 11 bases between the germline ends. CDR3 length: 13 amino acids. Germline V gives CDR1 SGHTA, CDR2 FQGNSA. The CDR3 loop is CASSSETRNEQFF. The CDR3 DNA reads TGTGCCAGCAGCTCCGAGACCCGTAATGAGCAGTTCTTC.

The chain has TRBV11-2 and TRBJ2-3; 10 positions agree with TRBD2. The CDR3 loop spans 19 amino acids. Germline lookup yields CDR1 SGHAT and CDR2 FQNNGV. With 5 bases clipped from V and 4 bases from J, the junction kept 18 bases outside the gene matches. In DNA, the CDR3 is TGTGCCAGCAGCCCCAAGCGGGGGGGCCTCGTGGTGTTAGCAGATACGCAGTATTTT. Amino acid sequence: CASSPKRGGLVVLADTQYF.

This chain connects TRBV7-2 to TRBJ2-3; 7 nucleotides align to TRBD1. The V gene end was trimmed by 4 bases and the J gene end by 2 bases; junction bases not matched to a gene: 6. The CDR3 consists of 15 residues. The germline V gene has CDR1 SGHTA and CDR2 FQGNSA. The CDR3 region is CASSSNRGFTDTQYF. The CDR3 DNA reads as TGTGCCAGCAGCTCCAACAGGGGCTTCACAGATACGCAGTATTTT.

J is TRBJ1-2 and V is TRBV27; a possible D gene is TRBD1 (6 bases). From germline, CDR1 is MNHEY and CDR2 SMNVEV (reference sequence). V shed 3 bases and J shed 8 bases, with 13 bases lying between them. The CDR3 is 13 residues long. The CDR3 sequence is CASSFRGGEGYTF. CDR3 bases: TGTGCCAGCAGTTTCAGGGGAGGGGAAGGCTACACCTTC.

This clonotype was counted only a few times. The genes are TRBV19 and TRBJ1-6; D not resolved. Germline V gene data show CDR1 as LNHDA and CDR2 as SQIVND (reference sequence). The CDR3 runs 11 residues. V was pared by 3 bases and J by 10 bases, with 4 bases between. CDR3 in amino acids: CASSIRSPLHF. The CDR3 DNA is TGTGCCAGTAGTATCCGCTCACCCCTCCACTTT.

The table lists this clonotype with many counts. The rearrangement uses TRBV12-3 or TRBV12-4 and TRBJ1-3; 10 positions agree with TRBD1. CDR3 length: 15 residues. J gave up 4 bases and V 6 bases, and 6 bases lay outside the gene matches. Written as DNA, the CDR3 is TGTGCCAGCAGCCCTGGACAGGGGGGCGGAAACACCATATATTTT. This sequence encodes CASSPGQGGGNTIYF.

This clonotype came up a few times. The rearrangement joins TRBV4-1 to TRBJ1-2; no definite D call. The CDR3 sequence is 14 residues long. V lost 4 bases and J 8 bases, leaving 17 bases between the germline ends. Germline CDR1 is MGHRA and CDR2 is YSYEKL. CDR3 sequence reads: CASSPHQTWPGYTF. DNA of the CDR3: TGCGCCAGCAGCCCCCACCAGACATGGCCCGGCTACACCTTC.

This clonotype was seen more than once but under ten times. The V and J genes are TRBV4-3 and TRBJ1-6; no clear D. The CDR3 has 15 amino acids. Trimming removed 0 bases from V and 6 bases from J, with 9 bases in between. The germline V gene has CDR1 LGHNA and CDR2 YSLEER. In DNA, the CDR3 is TGCGCCAGCAGCCAAGATCGCCAGATTAATTCACCCCTCCACTTT. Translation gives CASSQDRQINSPLHF.

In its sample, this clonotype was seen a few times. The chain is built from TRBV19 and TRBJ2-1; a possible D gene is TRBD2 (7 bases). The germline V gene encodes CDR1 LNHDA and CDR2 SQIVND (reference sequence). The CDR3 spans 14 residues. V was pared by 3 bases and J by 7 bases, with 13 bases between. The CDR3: CASSIRGAQNEQFF. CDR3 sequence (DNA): TGTGCCAGTAGTATCCGGGGGGCTCAGAATGAGCAGTTCTTC.

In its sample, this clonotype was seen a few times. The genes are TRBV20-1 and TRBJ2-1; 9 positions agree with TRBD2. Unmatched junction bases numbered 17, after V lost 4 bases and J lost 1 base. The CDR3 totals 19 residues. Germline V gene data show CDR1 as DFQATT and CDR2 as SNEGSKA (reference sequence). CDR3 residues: CSATLRGGRNRDSYNEQFF. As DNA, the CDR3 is TGCAGTGCTACCTTGCGGGGGGGTAGGAACCGGGATTCCTACAATGAGCAGTTCTTC.

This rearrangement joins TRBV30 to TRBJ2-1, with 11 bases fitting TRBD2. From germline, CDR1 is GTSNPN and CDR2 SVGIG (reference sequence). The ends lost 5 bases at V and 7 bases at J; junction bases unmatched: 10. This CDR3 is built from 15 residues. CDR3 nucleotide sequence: TGTGCCTGGGCTCTAGCGGGGGGTTTTCCGAATGAGCAGTTCTTC. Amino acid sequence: CAWALAGGFPNEQFF. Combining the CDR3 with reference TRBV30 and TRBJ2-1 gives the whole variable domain SQTIHQWPATLVQPVGSPLSLECTVEGTSNPNLYWYRQAAGRGLQLLFYSVGIGQISSEVPQNLSASRPQDRQFILSSKKLLLSDSGFYLCAWALAGGFPNEQFFGPGTRLTVL.

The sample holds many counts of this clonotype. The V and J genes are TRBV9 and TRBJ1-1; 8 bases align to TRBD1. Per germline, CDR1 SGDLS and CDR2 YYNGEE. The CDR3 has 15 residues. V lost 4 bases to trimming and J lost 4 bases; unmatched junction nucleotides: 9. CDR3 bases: TGTGCCAGCAGCCCTGGGACAGGAGGGATCACTGAAGCTTTCTTT. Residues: CASSPGTGGITEAFF. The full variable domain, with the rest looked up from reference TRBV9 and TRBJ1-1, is DSGVTQTPKHLITATGQRVTLRCSPRSGDLSVYWYQQSLDQGLQFLIQYYNGEERAKGNILERFSAQQFPDLHSELNLSSLELGDSALYFCASSPGTGGITEAFFGQGTRLTVV.

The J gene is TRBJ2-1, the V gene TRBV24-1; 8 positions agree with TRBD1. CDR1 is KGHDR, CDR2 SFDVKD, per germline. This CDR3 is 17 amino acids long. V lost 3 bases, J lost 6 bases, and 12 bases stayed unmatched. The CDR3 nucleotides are TGTGCCACCAGTGATACCTCCGGGACAGGCCATCCCAATGAGCAGTTCTTC. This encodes CATSDTSGTGHPNEQFF.

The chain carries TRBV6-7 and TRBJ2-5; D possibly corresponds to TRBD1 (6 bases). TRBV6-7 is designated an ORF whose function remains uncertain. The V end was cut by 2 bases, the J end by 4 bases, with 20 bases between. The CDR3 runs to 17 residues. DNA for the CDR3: TGTGCCAGCAGTTACCCCATGGGACACCCCCGGGGAGAGACCCAGTACTTC. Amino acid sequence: CASSYPMGHPRGETQYF.

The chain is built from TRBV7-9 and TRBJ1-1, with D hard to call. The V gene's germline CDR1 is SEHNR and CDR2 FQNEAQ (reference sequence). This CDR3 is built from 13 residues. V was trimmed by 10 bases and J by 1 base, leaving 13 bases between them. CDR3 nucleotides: TGTGCCAATCAGGCCTGGGGGAACACTGAAGCTTTCTTT. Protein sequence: CANQAWGNTEAFF.

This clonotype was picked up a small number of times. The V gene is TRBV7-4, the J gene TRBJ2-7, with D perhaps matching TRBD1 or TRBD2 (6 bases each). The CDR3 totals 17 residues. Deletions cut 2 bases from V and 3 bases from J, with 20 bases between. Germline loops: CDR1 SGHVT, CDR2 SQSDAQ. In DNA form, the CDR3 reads TGTGCCAGCAGCTTAAGGGGGGTACGGACGGCGATCTACGAGCAGTACGTC. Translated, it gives CASSLRGVRTAIYEQYV.

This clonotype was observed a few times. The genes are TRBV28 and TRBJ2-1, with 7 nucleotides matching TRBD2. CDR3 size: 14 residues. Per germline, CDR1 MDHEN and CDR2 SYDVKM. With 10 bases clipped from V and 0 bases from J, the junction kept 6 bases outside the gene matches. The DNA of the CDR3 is TGTGCCACCCGAGCGGGGAGCTCCTACAATGAGCAGTTCTTC. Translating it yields CATRAGSSYNEQFF.

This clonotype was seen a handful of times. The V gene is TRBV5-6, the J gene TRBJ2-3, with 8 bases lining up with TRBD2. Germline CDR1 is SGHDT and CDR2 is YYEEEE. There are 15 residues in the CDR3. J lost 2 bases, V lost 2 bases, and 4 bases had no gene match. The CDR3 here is CASSFGGGITDTQYF. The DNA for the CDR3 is TGTGCCAGCAGCTTCGGGGGGGGGATCACAGATACGCAGTATTTT.

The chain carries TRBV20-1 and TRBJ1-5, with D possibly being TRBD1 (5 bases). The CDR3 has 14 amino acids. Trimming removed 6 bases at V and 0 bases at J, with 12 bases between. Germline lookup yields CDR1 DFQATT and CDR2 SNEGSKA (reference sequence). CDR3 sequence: CSAYRRDSNQPQHF. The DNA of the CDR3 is TGCAGTGCGTACCGCAGGGATAGCAATCAGCCCCAGCATTTT.

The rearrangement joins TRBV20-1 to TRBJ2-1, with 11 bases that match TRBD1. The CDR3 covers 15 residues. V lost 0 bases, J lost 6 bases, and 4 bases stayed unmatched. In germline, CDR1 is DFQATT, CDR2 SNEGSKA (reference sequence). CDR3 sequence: CSARDRDRGTNEQFF. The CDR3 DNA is TGCAGTGCTAGAGATCGGGACAGGGGGACCAATGAGCAGTTCTTC.

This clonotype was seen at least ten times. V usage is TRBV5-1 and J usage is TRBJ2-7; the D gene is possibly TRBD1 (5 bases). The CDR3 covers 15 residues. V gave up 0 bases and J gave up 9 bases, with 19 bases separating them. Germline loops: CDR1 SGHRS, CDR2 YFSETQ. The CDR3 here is CASSLEARTPTTQYF. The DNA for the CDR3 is TGCGCCAGCAGCTTGGAGGCCCGGACACCTACGACGCAGTACTTC. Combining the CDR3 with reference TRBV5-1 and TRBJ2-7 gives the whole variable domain KAGVTQTPRYLIKTRGQQVTLSCSPISGHRSVSWYQQTPGQGLQFLFEYFSETQRNKGNFPGRFSGRQFSNSRSEMNVSTLELGDSALYLCASSLEARTPTTQYFGPGTRLTVT.

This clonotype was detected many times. The CDR3 DNA follows: TGCAGCGGGAAAGGACTAGCGGGGAAAACAGATACGCAGTATTTT. It codes for CSGKGLAGKTDTQYF. The rearrangement uses TRBV29-1 and TRBJ2-3, with TRBD2 identical over 12 bases. CDR3 length equals 15 residues. V dropped 7 bases and J dropped 3; count of bases not matched to a gene: 8. Germline V lookup: CDR1 SQVTM, CDR2 ANQGSEA.

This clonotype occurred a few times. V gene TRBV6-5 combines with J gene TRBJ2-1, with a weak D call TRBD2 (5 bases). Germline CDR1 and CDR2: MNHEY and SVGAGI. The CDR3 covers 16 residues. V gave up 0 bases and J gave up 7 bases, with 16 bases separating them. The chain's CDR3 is CASSYSIVLRGNEQFF. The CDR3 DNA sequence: TGTGCCAGCAGTTACTCGATAGTTTTACGGGGAAATGAGCAGTTCTTC.